A selection of T cell receptor beta chains follows, all from one sample in a study of cytomegalovirus exposure and HLA in healthy donors. Generated by immunoSEQ multiplex PCR, the TCRdb table keeps only in-frame clones and is missing some. The table has approximately 160,000 clones, 70% to 80% seen once. The sample was PBMCs. The receptors come from a woman in her twenties or thirties in good health and CMV-seropositive. The CDR3 runs from the conserved cysteine through the conserved F or W. The order of the fields is D gene, J gene, clone size, V gene, CDR3 DNA, CDR3 protein. A D gene is named only where the DNA matches it firmly. Clone size is shown for a subset of rows, as once, few, many or a class of expanded clone.

>TRBD1|TRBJ2-7|-|TRBV11-3
TGTGCCAGCAGCCCCGGGGACAGGGGCCACGAGCAGTACTTC
CASSPGDRGHEQYF
>TRBD2|TRBJ2-3|-|TRBV13
TGTGCCAGCAGCCCTGGGTATGGGGAGGGCCGAACAGATACGCAGTATTTT
CASSPGYGEGRTDTQYF
>TRBD1|TRBJ2-7|-|TRBV6-5
TGTGCCAGCAGTAGAGACAGGGGTACCTCCTACGAGCAGTACTTC
CASSRDRGTSYEQYF
>TRBD1|TRBJ2-7|-|TRBV15
TGTGCCACCAGCAGAGATTTAGGACAGGGGGCGTACGAGCAGTACTTC
CATSRDLGQGAYEQYF
>-|TRBJ1-2|-|TRBV27
TGTGCCAGCAGACTTGGAGGGGAGGGCTATGGCTACACCTTC
CASRLGGEGYGYTF
>TRBD1|TRBJ2-5|few|TRBV7-8
TGTGCCGCCTCCCTTCAGGGGGCGGTTGTCCAAGAGACCCAGTACTTC
CAASLQGAVVQETQYF
>-|TRBJ2-2|few|TRBV6-5
TGTGCCAGCCTTTCGGTATCCGGGGAGCTGTTTTTT
CASLSVSGELFF
>TRBD1|TRBJ1-1|-|TRBV27
TGTGCCAGCAGTCAGGGGACAGCGAACACTGAAGCTTTCTTT
CASSQGTANTEAFF
>-|TRBJ2-5|-|TRBV29-1
TGCAGCGTTGTTGATCAGGGGCAAGAGACCCAGTACTTC
CSVVDQGQETQYF
>-|TRBJ1-3|-|TRBV12-5
TGTGCTAGTGTTCCCACGACAGCCCAGAGCTCTGGAAACACCATATATTTT
CASVPTTAQSSGNTIYF
>-|TRBJ2-3|-|TRBV6-5
TGTGCCAGCAGTTATGGTAGCAATACGCAGTATTTT
CASSYGSNTQYF
>-|TRBJ2-7|-|TRBV7-2
TGTGCCAGCAGCTTATCTCCGGGAGCCTCCTACGAGCAGTACTTC
CASSLSPGASYEQYF
>TRBD2|TRBJ2-1|-|TRBV6-5
TGTGCCAGCAGTTCTGAGAGCGGGAGGGTCGAAAATGAGCAGTTCTTC
CASSSESGRVENEQFF
>TRBD1|TRBJ1-3|-|TRBV30
TGTGCCTGGAGCACAGGGGGCGCCTTTGGAAACACCATATATTTT
CAWSTGGAFGNTIYF